This T cell receptor (beta chain) was identified in a study of cytomegalovirus exposure and HLA in healthy donors. PCR primers comprised 60 Vbeta and 13 Jbeta primers. Profiling relied on immunoSEQ multiplex PCR, and the TCRdb table lists in-frame clones only, not all of them. The sample lists about 150,000 clones, roughly 80% seen once, with about 4% in the top ten. On this clone itself: The junction and the germline gene differ at one end; a read error may be behind it.

There are 15 residues in the CDR3. CDR1 SSHAT and CDR2 FNYEAQ come from the germline V gene (reference sequence). Sequencing used PBMCs. This chain joins TRBV7-7 and TRBJ2-3, with 9 bases matching TRBD1. This clonotype was sampled from a middle-aged woman in good health and CMV-seronegative. CDR3 coding DNA: TGTGCTAGCAGCTTAACAGGGGGCAGTCCGGATACGCAGTATTTT. Encoded protein: CASSLTGGSPDTQYF.